This T cell receptor (beta chain) was found in a study of identical twins. Germline V CDR1 and CDR2: SQVTM, ANQGSEA. The germline V and J ends were trimmed by 5 bases and 3 bases, with 8 bases remaining between them. The CDR3 length is 12 residues. Using its own MiXCR run on the 5' RACE reads, TCRdb lists one record per CDR3 protein. The sample carries approximately 500,000 distinct CDR3 sequences, approximately 24% recorded once. These records were also assigned to another study, of T cells expressing NK-cell markers.

The material sequenced was CD4+ T cells sorted from blood. The receptor was derived from a woman aged 18-30 years in good health. The rearrangement links TRBV29-1 to TRBJ2-1; no clear D. CDR3 bases: TGCAGCGTTAGTCATAACTACAATGAGCAGTTCTTC. Residues: CSVSHNYNEQFF.